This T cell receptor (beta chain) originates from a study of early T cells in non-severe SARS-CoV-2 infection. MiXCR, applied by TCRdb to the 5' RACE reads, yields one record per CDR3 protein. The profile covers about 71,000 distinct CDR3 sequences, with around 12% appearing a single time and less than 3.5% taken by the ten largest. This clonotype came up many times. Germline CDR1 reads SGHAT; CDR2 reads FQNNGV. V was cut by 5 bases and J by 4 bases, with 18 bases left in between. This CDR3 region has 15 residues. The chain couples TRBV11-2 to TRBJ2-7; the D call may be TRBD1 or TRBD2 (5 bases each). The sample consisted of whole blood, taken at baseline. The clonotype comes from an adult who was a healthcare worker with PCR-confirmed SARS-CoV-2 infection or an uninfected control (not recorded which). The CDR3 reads CASSRAGMAGYEQYF. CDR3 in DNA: TGTGCCAGCAGCCGGGCGGGTATGGCAGGGTACGAGCAGTACTTC.